This T cell receptor (beta chain) comes out of a study of blood T cell repertoires in COVID-19. Study overall: Samples representing acute and convalescent COVID-19 were sourced from the United States, Italy and Spain.

Using immunoSEQ multiplex PCR, the repertoire was profiled, and TCRdb retains in-frame clones only, with some absent. The top ten clones hold roughly 11% of a sample with around 230,000 clones, about nine tenths of them seen once. The Seattle patients, enrolled during active infection, were followed longitudinally. V shed 5 bases, J shed 4 bases, and the junction held 6 bases outside the gene matches. The CDR3 runs to 14 residues. Per the germline V gene, CDR1 is SGHTA and CDR2 is FQGNSA. The rearrangement links TRBV7-2 to TRBJ1-1; 8 positions match TRBD1. The clonotype originates from a man aged 50 to 59 with COVID-19, enrolled during active disease. Input material: peripheral blood. This chain's CDR3 is CASSRDRRSTEAFF. In DNA form, the CDR3 reads TGTGCCAGCAGCAGGGACAGGCGGAGCACTGAAGCTTTCTTT.